A single sample gave rise to the 13 T cell receptor beta chains below, sequenced in a study of CD8 T cells in ankylosing spondylitis. TCRdb reprocessed the 5' RACE reads with MiXCR, giving one entry per CDR3 protein. Of approximately 35,000 distinct CDR3 sequences listed, 13% were seen once; the top ten hold approximately 31%. The sequencing input was synovial fluid, either unsorted or a sorted T cell fraction (not recorded which). The receptors were gathered from a male donor with ankylosing spondylitis.

The chain carries TRBV12-3 or TRBV12-4 and TRBJ1-3, with D possibly TRBD1 on 6 matching bases. The CDR3 sequence is 15 residues long. V was shortened by 3 bases and J by 7 bases, with 16 bases between the two germline ends. The CDR3 region is CASSLGTNVGNTIYF. The DNA for the CDR3 is TGTGCCAGCAGTTTGGGGACAAACGTGGGCAACACCATATATTTT.

V usage is TRBV19 and J usage is TRBJ2-5; the D gene is possibly TRBD1 (7 bases). V was clipped by 5 bases and J by 5 bases, with 15 bases between them. Germline V gene sequence: CDR1 LNHDA, CDR2 SQIVND (reference sequence). The CDR3 consists of 14 residues. This CDR3 reads CASSPKTGRETQYF. DNA of the CDR3: TGTGCCAGTAGTCCCAAGACAGGGAGGGAGACCCAGTACTTC.

In this sample, this clonotype turned up a few times. The gene calls are TRBV6-5 and TRBJ2-7; D gene ambiguous. V was shortened by 0 bases and J by 3 bases, with 3 bases between the two germline ends. The CDR3 is 12 amino acids. CDR1 MNHEY and CDR2 SVGAGI come from the germline V gene. The CDR3: CASSYSIYEQYF. Here the CDR3 DNA reads TGTGCCAGCAGTTACTCAATCTACGAGCAGTACTTC.

There are a few counts of this clonotype. The chain recombines TRBV6-6 with TRBJ2-7, with D uncertain. Germline V gene sequence: CDR1 MNHNY, CDR2 SVGAGI (reference sequence). CDR3 length equals 12 residues. V was shortened by 2 bases and J by 6 bases, with 8 bases between the two germline ends. The CDR3 region is CASSYARVEQYF. The CDR3 DNA follows: TGTGCCAGCAGTTACGCCCGGGTCGAGCAGTACTTC.

This clonotype came up many times. V and J are TRBV11-1 and TRBJ2-2; a possible D gene is TRBD1 (6 bases). Germline CDR1 and CDR2: SGHAT and FQDESV (reference sequence). V lost 4 bases and J 6 bases, leaving 24 bases between the germline ends. The CDR3 loop spans 18 amino acids. CDR3 coding DNA: TGTGCCAGCAGCTCCACCCCCCTAGGGGGAGAAGGGTCCGGGGAGCTGTTTTTT. Protein: CASSSTPLGGEGSGELFF. The entire variable domain, with the rest obtained from reference TRBV11-1 and TRBJ2-2, is as follows: EAEVAQSPRYKITEKSQAVAFWCDPISGHATLYWYRQILGQGPELLVQFQDESVVDDSQLPKDRFSAERLKGVDSTLKIQPAELGDSAMYLCASSSTPLGGEGSGELFFGEGSRLTVL.

The table lists this clonotype with many counts. The chain joins TRBV9 to TRBJ2-2; D possibly corresponds to TRBD1 (6 bases). This CDR3 spans 15 amino acids. Germline CDR1 is SGDLS and CDR2 is YYNGEE. V was clipped by 3 bases and J by 3 bases, with 12 bases between them. The CDR3 nucleotides are TGTGCCAGCAGCGCCCGGTGGGGGCACACCGGGGAGCTGTTTTTT. As protein: CASSARWGHTGELFF.

This clonotype was seen a handful of times. The rearrangement links TRBV6-4 to TRBJ2-3, with D tentatively TRBD1 or TRBD2 (5 bases each). Germline values: CDR1 MRHNA, CDR2 SNTAGT. Trimming took 8 bases from V and 3 from J, leaving 18 bases between them. The CDR3 is 15 residues long. CDR3 protein: CASAVGEGATDTQYF. CDR3 in DNA: TGTGCCAGCGCAGTGGGGGAAGGGGCGACAGATACGCAGTATTTT.

The rearrangement uses TRBV6-1 and TRBJ1-2, with D uncertain. V lost 7 bases and J lost 4, with 19 bases in between. CDR1 MNHNS and CDR2 SASEGT come from the germline V gene. This CDR3 region has 15 residues. CDR3 in DNA: TGTGCCAGCACCCCGCTAATTGCGAGTCCCTATGGCTACACCTTC. Its translation is CASTPLIASPYGYTF.

This clonotype was observed at least ten times. The chain employs TRBV27 and TRBJ2-1; 10 bases align to TRBD2. V trimming: 6 bases; J trimming: 4 bases; junction bases outside the gene matches: 6. CDR1 and CDR2 from the germline V gene are MNHEY and SMNVEV (reference sequence). The CDR3 totals 15 residues. CDR3 coding DNA: TGTGCCAGCAGACAGCGGGAGGGCAGGTACAATGAGCAGTTCTTC. Its protein is CASRQREGRYNEQFF.

This chain links TRBV9 with TRBJ1-2; D remains ambiguous. This CDR3 region has 14 residues. Germline-derived CDR1 and CDR2 are SGDLS and YYNGEE. With 0 bases removed from V and 0 bases from J, the gap between germline ends came to 6 bases. CDR3 nucleotides: TGTGCCAGCAGCGTAGGATACACTAACTATGGCTACACCTTC. This gives the protein CASSVGYTNYGYTF.

The chain carries TRBV7-9 and TRBJ2-1, with D possibly being TRBD2 (6 bases). CDR1 is SEHNR and CDR2 is FQNEAQ in the germline V gene (reference sequence). Trimming stripped 5 bases from V and 8 bases from J, with 25 bases between. This CDR3 contains 17 residues. This CDR3 is CASSPIVAEGPFDEQFF. The CDR3 DNA reads TGTGCCAGCAGCCCGATAGTCGCGGAGGGCCCATTCGATGAGCAGTTCTTC.

This clonotype was seen only a few times. The rearrangement joins TRBV11-1 to TRBJ2-1; TRBD1 might be the D (5 bases). The V and J ends lost 9 bases and 5 bases respectively, with 14 bases between them. This CDR3 is 13 amino acids long. Germline-derived CDR1 and CDR2 are SGHAT and FQDESV (reference sequence). The CDR3 bases are TGTGCCAGTAGACTGACAGAGAACAATGAGCAGTTCTTC. Translation: CASRLTENNEQFF.

This clonotype was seen repeatedly, ten times or more. The chain carries TRBV27 and TRBJ2-3, with TRBD2 matching over 11 bases. V was clipped by 4 bases and J by 5 bases; unmatched bases: 5. The CDR3 spans 15 residues. Germline V gives CDR1 MNHEY, CDR2 SMNVEV (reference sequence). CDR3 sequence (DNA): TGTGCCAGCAGTTCCGGGACTAGCGGAAGAGATACGCAGTATTTT. Translated: CASSSGTSGRDTQYF.